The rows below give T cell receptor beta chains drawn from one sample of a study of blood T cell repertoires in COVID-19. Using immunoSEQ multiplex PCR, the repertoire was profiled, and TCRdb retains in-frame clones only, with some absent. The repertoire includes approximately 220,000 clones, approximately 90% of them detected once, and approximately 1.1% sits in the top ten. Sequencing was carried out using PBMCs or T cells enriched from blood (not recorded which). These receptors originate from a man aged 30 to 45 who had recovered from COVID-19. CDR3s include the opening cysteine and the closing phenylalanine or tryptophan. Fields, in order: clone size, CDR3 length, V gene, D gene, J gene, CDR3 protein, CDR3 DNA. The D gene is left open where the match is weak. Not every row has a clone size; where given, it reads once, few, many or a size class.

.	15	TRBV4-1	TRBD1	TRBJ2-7	CASSHPGTGSYEQYF	TGCGCCAGCAGCCATCCCGGGACAGGGTCGTACGAGCAGTACTTC
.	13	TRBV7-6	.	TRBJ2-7	CASSLGQAWEQYF	TGTGCCAGCAGCTTAGGACAGGCTTGGGAGCAGTACTTC
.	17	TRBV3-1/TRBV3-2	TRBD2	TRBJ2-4	CASTGTSGLGAKNIQYF	TGTGCCAGCACCGGGACTAGCGGGCTGGGAGCCAAAAACATTCAGTACTTC
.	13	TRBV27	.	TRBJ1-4	CASSRGNNEKLFF	TGTGCCAGCAGTCGCGGGAATAATGAAAAACTGTTTTTT
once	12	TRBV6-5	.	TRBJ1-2	CASRRSGGGYTF	TGTGCCAGCAGGAGGTCCGGTGGGGGCTACACCTTC
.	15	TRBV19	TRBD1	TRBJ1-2	CASSTEGGRGQGYTF	TGTGCCAGTAGTACCGAGGGAGGCAGGGGGCAAGGCTACACCTTC
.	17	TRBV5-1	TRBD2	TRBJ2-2	CASSLVSSGANTGELFF	TGCGCCAGCAGCTTGGTTAGTAGCGGGGCAAACACCGGGGAGCTGTTTTTT
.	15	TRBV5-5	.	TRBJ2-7	CASSLNLREYYEQYF	TGTGCCAGCAGCTTGAATTTACGGGAGTACTACGAGCAGTACTTC
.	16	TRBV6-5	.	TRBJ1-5	CASRSIRAGRNQPQHF	TGTGCCAGCCGTTCAATTAGGGCAGGGAGGAATCAGCCCCAGCATTTT
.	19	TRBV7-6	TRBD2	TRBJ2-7	CASSLAGLAGGPGSYEQYF	TGTGCCAGCAGCTTAGCCGGACTAGCGGGAGGGCCCGGCTCCTACGAGCAGTACTTC
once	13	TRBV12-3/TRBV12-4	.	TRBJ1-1	CASSQAQNTEAFF	TGTGCCAGCAGCCAAGCCCAGAACACTGAAGCTTTCTTT
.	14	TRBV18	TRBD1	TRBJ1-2	CASSPQTGADGYTF	TGTGCCAGCTCACCCCAAACAGGGGCCGACGGCTACACCTTC
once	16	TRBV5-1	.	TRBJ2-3	CASTPGRGKGTDTQYF	TGCGCCAGCACCCCCGGCCGGGGGAAAGGCACAGATACGCAGTATTTT
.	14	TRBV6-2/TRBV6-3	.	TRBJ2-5	CASSYWQGSETQYF	TGTGCCAGCAGTTACTGGCAGGGTTCGGAGACCCAGTACTTC
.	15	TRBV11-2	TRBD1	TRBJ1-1	CASSLTGEGYTEAFF	TGTGCCAGCAGCTTAACAGGGGAAGGATATACTGAAGCTTTCTTT
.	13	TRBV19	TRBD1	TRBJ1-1	CASSPHGQAAAFF	TGTGCCAGTAGTCCCCACGGACAGGCTGCAGCTTTCTTT
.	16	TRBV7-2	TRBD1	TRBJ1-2	CASSSSSGTVIYGYTF	TGTGCCAGCAGCTCATCTTCCGGGACAGTGATTTATGGCTACACCTTC
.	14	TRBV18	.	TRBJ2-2	CASSPIRNTGELFF	TGTGCCAGCTCACCGATCAGGAACACCGGGGAGCTGTTTTTT
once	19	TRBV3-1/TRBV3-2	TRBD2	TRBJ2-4	CASSQDLRLAGLSKNIQYF	TGTGCCAGCAGCCAAGACTTGCGACTAGCGGGACTATCCAAAAACATTCAGTACTTC
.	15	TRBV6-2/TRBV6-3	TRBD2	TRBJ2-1	CASSQLAGAYNEQFF	TGTGCCAGCAGCCAACTAGCGGGGGCCTACAATGAGCAGTTCTTC
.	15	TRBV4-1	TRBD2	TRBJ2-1	CASSQLAGGYNEQFF	TGCGCCAGCAGCCAACTAGCGGGGGGGTACAATGAGCAGTTCTTC
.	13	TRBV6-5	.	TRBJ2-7	CASSYSNSYEQYF	TGTGCCAGCAGTTACTCTAACAGCTACGAGCAGTACTTC
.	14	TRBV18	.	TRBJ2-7	CASSPPRVPYEQYF	TGTGCCAGCTCACCCCCACGGGTCCCCTACGAGCAGTACTTC
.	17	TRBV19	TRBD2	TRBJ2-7	CASSIALAGGPSYEQYF	TGTGCCAGTAGTATAGCCCTAGCGGGTGGACCCTCCTACGAGCAGTACTTC
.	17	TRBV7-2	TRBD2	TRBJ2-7	CASSLATWGLAGDEQYF	TGTGCCAGCAGCTTAGCCACGTGGGGACTAGCGGGAGACGAGCAGTACTTC
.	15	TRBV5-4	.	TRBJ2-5	CASSLTGTTQETQYF	TGTGCCAGCAGCTTGACAGGGACTACCCAAGAGACCCAGTACTTC
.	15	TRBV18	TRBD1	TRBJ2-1	CASSPDRVSYNEQFF	TGTGCCAGCTCACCTGACAGGGTATCCTACAATGAGCAGTTCTTC
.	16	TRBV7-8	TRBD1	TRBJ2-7	CASSLVVGTGNYEQYF	TGTGCCAGCAGCTTAGTTGTAGGGACAGGGAACTACGAGCAGTACTTC
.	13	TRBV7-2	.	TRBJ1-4	CASRQIYNEKLFF	TGTGCCAGTAGACAGATTTATAATGAAAAACTGTTTTTT
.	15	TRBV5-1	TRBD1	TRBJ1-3	CASSPGQGPGNTIYF	TGCGCCAGCAGTCCGGGACAGGGGCCTGGAAACACCATATATTTT
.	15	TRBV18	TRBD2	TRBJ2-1	CASSPSGTRGGEQFF	TGTGCCAGCTCTCCGTCCGGGACTAGAGGGGGTGAGCAGTTCTTC
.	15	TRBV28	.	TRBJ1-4	CASSLLRYRDEKLFF	TGTGCCAGCAGTTTATTAAGGTATCGGGATGAAAAACTGTTTTTT
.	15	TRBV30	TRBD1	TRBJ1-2	CAWSQTGVFNYGYTF	TGTGCCTGGAGTCAGACAGGGGTTTTCAACTATGGCTACACCTTC
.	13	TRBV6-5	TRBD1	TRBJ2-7	CASSYLGQVEQYF	TGTGCCAGCAGTTACCTTGGACAGGTCGAGCAGTACTTC
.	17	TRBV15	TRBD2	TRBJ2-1	CATSRAHSGRALNEQFF	TGTGCCACCAGCAGAGCACATAGCGGGAGGGCCCTCAATGAGCAGTTCTTC